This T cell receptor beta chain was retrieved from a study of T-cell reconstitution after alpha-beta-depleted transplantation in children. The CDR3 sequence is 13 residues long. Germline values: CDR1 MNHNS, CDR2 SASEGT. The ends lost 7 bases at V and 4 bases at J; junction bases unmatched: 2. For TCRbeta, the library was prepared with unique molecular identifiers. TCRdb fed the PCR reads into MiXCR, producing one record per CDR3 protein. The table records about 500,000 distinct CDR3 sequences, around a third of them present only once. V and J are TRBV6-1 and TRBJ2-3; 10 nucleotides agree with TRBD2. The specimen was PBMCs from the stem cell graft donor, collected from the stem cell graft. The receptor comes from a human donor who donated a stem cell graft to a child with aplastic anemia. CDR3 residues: CASKREGPDTQYF. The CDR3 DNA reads TGTGCCAGCAAGCGGGAGGGCCCAGATACGCAGTATTTT.